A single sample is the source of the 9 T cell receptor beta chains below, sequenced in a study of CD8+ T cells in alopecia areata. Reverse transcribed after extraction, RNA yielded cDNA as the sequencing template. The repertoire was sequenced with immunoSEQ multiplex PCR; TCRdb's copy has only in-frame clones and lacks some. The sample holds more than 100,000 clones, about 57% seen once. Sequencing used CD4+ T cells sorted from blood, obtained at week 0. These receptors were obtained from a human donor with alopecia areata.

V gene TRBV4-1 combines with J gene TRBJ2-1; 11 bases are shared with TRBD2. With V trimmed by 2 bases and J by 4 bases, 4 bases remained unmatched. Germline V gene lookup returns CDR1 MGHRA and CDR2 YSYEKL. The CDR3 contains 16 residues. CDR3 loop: CASSQSGTSGYNEQFF. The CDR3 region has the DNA TGCGCCAGCAGCCAATCCGGGACTAGCGGTTACAATGAGCAGTTCTTC.

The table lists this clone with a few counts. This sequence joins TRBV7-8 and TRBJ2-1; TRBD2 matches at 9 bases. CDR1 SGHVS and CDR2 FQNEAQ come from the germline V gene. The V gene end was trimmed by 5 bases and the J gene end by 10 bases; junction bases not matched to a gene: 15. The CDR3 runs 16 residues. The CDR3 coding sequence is TGTGCCAGCAGCCCCACCGGGACTAGCCGCTTCGGGGAGCAGTTCTTC. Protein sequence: CASSPTGTSRFGEQFF.

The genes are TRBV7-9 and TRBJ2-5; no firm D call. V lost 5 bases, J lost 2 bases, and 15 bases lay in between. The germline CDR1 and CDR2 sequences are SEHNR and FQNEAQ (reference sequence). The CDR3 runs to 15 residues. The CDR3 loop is CASSPNTGRQETQYF. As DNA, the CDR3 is TGTGCCAGCAGCCCTAACACCGGACGTCAAGAGACCCAGTACTTC.

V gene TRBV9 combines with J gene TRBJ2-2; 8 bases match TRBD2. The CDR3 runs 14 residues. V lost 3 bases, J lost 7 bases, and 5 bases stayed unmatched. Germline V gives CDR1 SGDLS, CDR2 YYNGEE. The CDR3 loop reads CASSATSVGGELFF. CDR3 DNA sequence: TGTGCCAGCAGCGCGACTAGCGTCGGCGGGGAGCTGTTTTTT.

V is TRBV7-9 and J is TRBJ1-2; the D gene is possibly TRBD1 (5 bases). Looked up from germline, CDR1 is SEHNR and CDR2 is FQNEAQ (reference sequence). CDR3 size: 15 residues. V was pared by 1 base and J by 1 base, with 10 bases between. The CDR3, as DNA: TGTGCCAGCAGCTTAGGGGACCTTATTAACTATGGCTACACCTTC. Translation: CASSLGDLINYGYTF.

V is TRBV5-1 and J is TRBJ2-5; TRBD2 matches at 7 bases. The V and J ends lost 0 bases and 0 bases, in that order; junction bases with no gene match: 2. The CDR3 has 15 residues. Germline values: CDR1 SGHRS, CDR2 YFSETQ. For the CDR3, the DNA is TGCGCCAGCAGCTTGGAAGGACTAGACCAAGAGACCCAGTACTTC. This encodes CASSLEGLDQETQYF. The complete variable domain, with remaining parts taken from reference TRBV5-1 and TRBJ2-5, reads KAGVTQTPRYLIKTRGQQVTLSCSPISGHRSVSWYQQTPGQGLQFLFEYFSETQRNKGNFPGRFSGRQFSNSRSEMNVSTLELGDSALYLCASSLEGLDQETQYFGPGTRLLVL.

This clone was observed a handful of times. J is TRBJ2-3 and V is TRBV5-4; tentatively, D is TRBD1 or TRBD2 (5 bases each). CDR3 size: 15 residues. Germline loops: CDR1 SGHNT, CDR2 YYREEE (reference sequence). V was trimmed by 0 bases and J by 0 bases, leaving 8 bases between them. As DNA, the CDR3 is TGTGCCAGCAGCTTGGGGGACGCTAGCACAGATACGCAGTATTTT. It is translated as CASSLGDASTDTQYF.

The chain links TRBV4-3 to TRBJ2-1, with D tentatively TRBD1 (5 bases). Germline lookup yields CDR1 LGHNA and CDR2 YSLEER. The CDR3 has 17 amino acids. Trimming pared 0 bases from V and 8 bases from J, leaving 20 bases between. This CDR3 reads CASSQDLGRVGGYEQFF. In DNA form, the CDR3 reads TGCGCCAGCAGCCAAGATCTAGGCAGGGTCGGTGGCTATGAGCAGTTCTTC.

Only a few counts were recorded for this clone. For the CDR3, the DNA is TGTGCCAGCAGCCCTTACAGGGACGGGGTCCGTGAAGCTTTCTTT. Amino acid sequence: CASSPYRDGVREAFF. The chain links TRBV14 to TRBJ1-1, with D perhaps matching TRBD1 (6 bases). This CDR3 region has 15 residues. The V end lost 4 bases, the J end lost 7 bases, and 19 bases lay between the germline ends. Per germline, CDR1 SGHDN and CDR2 FVKESK.